The present T cell receptor (beta chain) was sequenced within a study of blood T cell repertoires in COVID-19. Study in general: Samples of COVID-19 (acute and convalescent) were obtained from the United States, Italy and Spain. In each case, the material was cDNA or gDNA derived from T cells, B-cell-depleted T cells, or PBMCs.

Generated by immunoSEQ multiplex PCR, the TCRdb table keeps only in-frame clones and is missing some. The sample carries 65,000 to 70,000 clones, about 86% recorded once. The CDR3 contains 15 residues. The ends lost 0 bases at V and 5 bases at J; junction bases unmatched: 7. CDR1 and CDR2 from the germline V gene are SGHRS and YFSETQ. The J gene is TRBJ1-1, the V gene TRBV5-1; 7 bases are shared with TRBD1. This receptor was obtained from a woman aged 60-75 years with acute or convalescent COVID-19. The material sequenced was peripheral blood. CDR3 protein: CASSLGRQGGTEAFF. The CDR3 DNA follows: TGCGCCAGCAGCTTGGGTCGCCAGGGGGGAACTGAAGCTTTCTTT.